This T cell receptor beta chain derives from a study of blood T cell repertoires in COVID-19. Study as a whole: The study drew acute and convalescent COVID-19 samples from the United States, Italy and Spain.

CDR3 length: 14 residues. Germline assignment: CDR1 SGDLS and CDR2 YYNGEE. The ends were cut back, 4 bases at V and 0 bases at J, with 10 bases in the middle. Some clones are missing from TCRdb's copy, which holds only in-frame ones; the method was immunoSEQ multiplex PCR. The data hold roughly 140,000 clones, with over 80% observed a single time. This TCR came from an elderly woman with acute or convalescent COVID-19. Sequenced material: peripheral blood. The V and J genes are TRBV9 and TRBJ1-1, with D perhaps TRBD1 (5 bases). In nucleotides, the CDR3 is TGTGCCAGCAGCACGACAGCGCTGAACACTGAAGCTTTCTTT. It encodes CASSTTALNTEAFF.